The 30 T cell receptor beta chains given below trace back to one sample, sequenced in a study of shared clonotypes between healthy human individuals. Measured with immunoSEQ multiplex PCR; TCRdb has only the in-frame clones, and not every one. The sample yields roughly 1.5 million clones, 98% seen once. The sequenced material came from naive CD4+ T cells sorted from blood. Subset specified: CD45RA+ positively selected. Source of these receptors: a man aged 25 to 45 in good health.

The chain recombines TRBV6-5 with TRBJ2-7; the D gene could be TRBD1 or TRBD2 (5 bases each). V gave up 0 bases and J gave up 4 bases, with 13 bases separating them. CDR3 length: 15 residues. Germline-derived CDR1 and CDR2 are MNHEY and SVGAGI. CDR3 protein: CASSYSRDPTYEQYF. The CDR3 nucleotides are TGTGCCAGCAGTTACTCTCGGGACCCCACTTACGAGCAGTACTTC.

A single count supports this clone. The V and J genes are TRBV28 and TRBJ1-2, with 7 bases that match TRBD1. The V gene's germline CDR1 is MDHEN and CDR2 SYDVKM. The CDR3 totals 14 residues. Unmatched junction bases numbered 8, after V lost 2 bases and J lost 8 bases. The CDR3 sequence: CASSLPGGSEGYTF. CDR3 DNA: TGTGCCAGCAGTTTACCAGGGGGATCGGAGGGCTACACCTTC.

This clone was seen once. The chain combines TRBV7-3 with TRBJ2-2; the D gene is possibly TRBD2 (6 bases). CDR3 length: 17 residues. The germline V gene encodes CDR1 SGHTA and CDR2 FQGTGA. Between the trimmed V and J ends, which lost 4 bases and 4 bases, there was a span of 19 bases. CDR3 nucleotides: TGTGCCAGCAGCTATCGGGACTCACTTGTTTCCACCGGGGAGCTGTTTTTT. Translating gives CASSYRDSLVSTGELFF.

The chain employs TRBV10-1 and TRBJ2-2; tentatively, D is TRBD1 or TRBD2 (5 bases each). With 6 bases removed from V and 7 bases from J, the gap between germline ends came to 9 bases. The CDR3 extends over 12 amino acids. The V gene's germline CDR1 is WNHNN and CDR2 SYGVQD (reference sequence). CDR3 bases: TGCGCCAGCAGAGAGGGGAGCGGGGAGCTGTTTTTT. Protein product: CASREGSGELFF.

V usage is TRBV27 and J usage is TRBJ2-5; a possible D gene is TRBD2 (7 bases). Trimming stripped 4 bases from V and 5 bases from J, with 23 bases between. The length of the CDR3 is 17 residues. CDR1 is MNHEY, CDR2 SMNVEV, per germline (reference sequence). The CDR3 loop is CASSSRGGRGRAETQYF. In nucleotides, the CDR3 is TGTGCCAGCAGTTCAAGGGGGGGCAGGGGAAGGGCGGAGACCCAGTACTTC.

The gene calls are TRBV18 and TRBJ2-2; D might be TRBD2 (5 bases). V lost 3 bases and J lost 6, with 8 bases in between. This CDR3 contains 13 residues. Germline CDR1 and CDR2: KGHSH and LQKENI. The CDR3 loop reads CASSPERAGELFF. In DNA, the CDR3 is TGTGCCAGCTCACCCGAGAGGGCCGGGGAGCTGTTTTTT.

The chain joins TRBV29-1 to TRBJ1-1, with a possible D match to TRBD1 (5 bases). V was shortened by 6 bases and J by 1 base, with 18 bases between the two germline ends. Looked up from germline, CDR1 is SQVTM and CDR2 is ANQGSEA. This CDR3 comprises 15 residues. CDR3 residues: CSVVRVIGTNTEAFF. The CDR3, as DNA: TGCAGCGTGGTCAGGGTTATTGGAACGAACACTGAAGCTTTCTTT.

The chain recombines TRBV19 with TRBJ1-5; D is uncertain. Germline V gene lookup returns CDR1 LNHDA and CDR2 SQIVND (reference sequence). V was clipped by 5 bases and J by 4 bases, with 6 bases between them. The CDR3 loop spans 12 amino acids. CDR3 sequence reads: CASSPHNQPQHF. In nucleotides, the CDR3 is TGTGCCAGTAGTCCGCATAATCAGCCCCAGCATTTT.

In DNA form, the CDR3 reads TGTGCCAGCTCACGGACAGGCCTTAATGAAAAACTGTTTTTT. Its translation: CASSRTGLNEKLFF. The genes are TRBV18 and TRBJ1-4, with 7 bases lining up with TRBD1. The CDR3 totals 14 residues. V shed 4 bases, J shed 4 bases, and the junction held 3 bases outside the gene matches. Germline V gene lookup returns CDR1 KGHSH and CDR2 LQKENI.

This chain uses TRBV7-2 with TRBJ2-7, with D hard to call. This CDR3 spans 14 amino acids. V was trimmed by 4 bases and J by 0 bases, leaving 10 bases between them. Germline values: CDR1 SGHTA, CDR2 FQGNSA. In nucleotides, the CDR3 is TGTGCCAGCAGCTCCTTTCGGACCTCCTACGAGCAGTACTTC. It codes for CASSSFRTSYEQYF. The full variable domain, completed using reference TRBV7-2 and TRBJ2-7, is GAGVSQSPSNKVTEKGKDVELRCDPISGHTALYWYRQSLGQGLEFLIYFQGNSAPDKSGLPSDRFSAERTGGSVSTLTIQRTQQEDSAVYLCASSSFRTSYEQYFGPGTRLTVT.

The V and J genes are TRBV15 and TRBJ2-1; 10 positions agree with TRBD1. The V gene's germline CDR1 is LNHNV and CDR2 YYDKDF (reference sequence). The CDR3 length is 16 residues. Trimming at V came to 7 bases and at J to 7 bases, leaving 13 bases not matched to a gene. The CDR3 spells CATTEPGDRGGNEQFF. CDR3 DNA sequence: TGTGCCACCACCGAACCCGGGGACAGGGGAGGTAATGAGCAGTTCTTC.

The chain recombines TRBV2 with TRBJ1-2; no firm D call. Germline CDR1 SNHLY, CDR2 FYNNEI. The CDR3 consists of 13 residues. Between the trimmed V and J ends, which lost 7 bases and 5 bases, there was a span of 14 bases. The CDR3: CASTLHGGYGYTF. In DNA, the CDR3 is TGTGCCAGCACCCTACATGGAGGTTATGGCTACACCTTC. Based on the CDR3 plus reference TRBV2 and TRBJ1-2, the full variable domain is EPEVTQTPSHQVTQMGQEVILRCVPISNHLYFYWYRQILGQKVEFLVSFYNNEISEKSEIFDDQFSVERPDGSNFTLKIRSTKLEDSAMYFCASTLHGGYGYTFGSGTRLTVV.

This clone was detected only once. The V gene is TRBV4-1, the J gene TRBJ2-7; no firm D call. The length of the CDR3 is 14 residues. Germline assignment: CDR1 MGHRA and CDR2 YSYEKL. V was cut by 1 base and J by 0 bases, with 7 bases left in between. CDR3 protein: CASSQVASSYEQYF. In nucleotides, the CDR3 is TGCGCCAGCAGCCAAGTGGCGAGCTCCTACGAGCAGTACTTC.

The V and J genes are TRBV18 and TRBJ2-1, with TRBD2 identical over 7 bases. V lost 3 bases and J lost 6; bases outside the gene matches: 14. The CDR3 length is 17 residues. Germline CDR1 reads KGHSH; CDR2 reads LQKENI. In DNA form, the CDR3 reads TGTGCCAGCTCACCTAAACCTCACCGGGGGGACTCCAATGAGCAGTTCTTC. Protein: CASSPKPHRGDSNEQFF. The whole variable domain, filled in from reference TRBV18 and TRBJ2-1, reads NAGVMQNPRHLVRRRGQEARLRCSPMKGHSHVYWYRQLPEEGLKFMVYLQKENIIDESGMPKERFSAEFPKEGPSILRIQQVVRGDSAAYFCASSPKPHRGDSNEQFFGPGTRLTVL.

The V gene is TRBV5-4, the J gene TRBJ2-5; the D gene could be TRBD1 or TRBD2 (5 bases each). CDR1 and CDR2 from the germline V gene are SGHNT and YYREEE (reference sequence). This CDR3 comprises 15 residues. V shed 0 bases and J shed 5 bases, with 14 bases lying between them. This CDR3 reads CASSLAGTRAETQYF. CDR3 coding DNA: TGTGCCAGCAGCTTGGCCGGGACCCGTGCGGAGACCCAGTACTTC.

The count of this clone is one. The chain has TRBV19 and TRBJ2-3; the match to TRBD2 covers 7 bases. This CDR3 region has 15 residues. The V and J ends lost 6 bases and 0 bases, in that order; junction bases with no gene match: 6. Looked up from germline, CDR1 is LNHDA and CDR2 is SQIVND (reference sequence). CDR3 residues: CASSGRPYSTDTQYF. For the CDR3, the DNA is TGTGCCAGTAGCGGGAGGCCCTATAGCACAGATACGCAGTATTTT. Supplemented by reference TRBV19 and TRBJ2-3, the full variable domain reads DGGITQSPKYLFRKEGQNVTLSCEQNLNHDAMYWYRQDPGQGLRLIYYSQIVNDFQKGDIAEGYSVSREKKESFPLTVTSAQKNPTAFYLCASSGRPYSTDTQYFGPGTRLTVL.

Comment on this clone: The identical CDR3 is also encoded by other nucleotide sequences in the sample. J is TRBJ2-3 and V is TRBV6-5, with D unclear. The CDR3 loop spans 13 amino acids. Germline V gene data show CDR1 as MNHEY and CDR2 as SVGAGI. V was trimmed by 3 bases and J by 6 bases, leaving 10 bases between them. The CDR3 loop is CASSYLATDTQYF. In DNA form, the CDR3 reads TGTGCCAGCAGTTATCTTGCAACGGATACGCAGTATTTT.

The chain is built from TRBV18 and TRBJ2-1; D remains ambiguous. Germline V gives CDR1 KGHSH, CDR2 LQKENI. Trimming pared 6 bases from V and 0 bases from J, leaving 18 bases between. The CDR3 loop spans 17 amino acids. The CDR3 loop reads CASSLVVAELSYNEQFF. In DNA form, the CDR3 reads TGTGCCAGCTCCCTCGTTGTCGCGGAGCTCTCCTACAATGAGCAGTTCTTC. Together with reference TRBV18 and TRBJ2-1, the CDR3 gives the full variable domain: NAGVMQNPRHLVRRRGQEARLRCSPMKGHSHVYWYRQLPEEGLKFMVYLQKENIIDESGMPKERFSAEFPKEGPSILRIQQVVRGDSAAYFCASSLVVAELSYNEQFFGPGTRLTVL.

On this clone itself: The same CDR3 also results from other DNA sequences found in this sample. This rearrangement joins TRBV7-9 to TRBJ2-7, with 8 bases identical to TRBD2. Per the germline V gene, CDR1 is SEHNR and CDR2 is FQNEAQ (reference sequence). The CDR3 is 15 residues long. The junction had 6 bases not matched to a gene; V was cut back by 5 bases and J by 0 bases. The CDR3 spells CASSPLAGPSYEQYF. The DNA of the CDR3 is TGTGCCAGCAGCCCCCTAGCGGGCCCCTCCTACGAGCAGTACTTC.

CDR3 sequence (DNA): TGCGCCAGCAGCTTGATGGACCACACAGATACGCAGTATTTT. This encodes CASSLMDHTDTQYF. This sequence joins TRBV5-1 and TRBJ2-3, with D hard to call. The CDR3 is made up of 14 amino acids. Germline V gene data show CDR1 as SGHRS and CDR2 as YFSETQ. Trimming took 1 base from V and 2 from J, leaving 8 bases between them. Full variable domain (remainder filled in from reference TRBV5-1 and TRBJ2-3): KAGVTQTPRYLIKTRGQQVTLSCSPISGHRSVSWYQQTPGQGLQFLFEYFSETQRNKGNFPGRFSGRQFSNSRSEMNVSTLELGDSALYLCASSLMDHTDTQYFGPGTRLTVL.

The chain recombines TRBV28 with TRBJ1-3; 9 nucleotides align to TRBD1. The CDR3 runs to 16 residues. V was clipped by 5 bases and J by 4 bases; unmatched bases: 9. Germline V CDR1 and CDR2: MDHEN, SYDVKM. The CDR3 nucleotides are TGTGCCAGCAGTGGACAGGGGCGACTACTGGGAAACACCATATATTTT. The encoded protein is CASSGQGRLLGNTIYF.

This chain uses TRBV13 with TRBJ1-2, with TRBD1 matching 8 bases. CDR1 is PRHDT and CDR2 is FYEKMQ in the germline V gene (reference sequence). CDR3 size: 15 residues. The J segment lost 6 bases and the V segment lost 1 base, leaving 7 bases of the junction unmatched. The CDR3 coding sequence is TGTGCCAGCAGCTTAGTTGGGCAGGGGGCCGATGGCTACACCTTC. Amino acid sequence: CASSLVGQGADGYTF.

The genes are TRBV9 and TRBJ2-3; D is uncertain. V shed 4 bases and J shed 0 bases, with 12 bases lying between them. This CDR3 has 15 amino acids. CDR1 and CDR2 (germline): SGDLS, YYNGEE. CDR3 sequence (DNA): TGTGCCAGCAGCCTGTTTGGTATGAGCACAGATACGCAGTATTTT. Encoded protein: CASSLFGMSTDTQYF. Complete variable domain (other parts from reference TRBV9 and TRBJ2-3): DSGVTQTPKHLITATGQRVTLRCSPRSGDLSVYWYQQSLDQGLQFLIQYYNGEERAKGNILERFSAQQFPDLHSELNLSSLELGDSALYFCASSLFGMSTDTQYFGPGTRLTVL.

The genes are TRBV28 and TRBJ2-7; 11 bases are shared with TRBD2. Germline CDR1 reads MDHEN; CDR2 reads SYDVKM. Trimming removed 5 bases from V and 3 bases from J; junction bases left unmatched: 3. The CDR3 spans 14 residues. The CDR3 DNA reads TGTGCCAGCAGTGAACTAGCGGGAGTCTACGAGCAGTACTTC. Its protein product is CASSELAGVYEQYF.

The chain uses TRBV29-1 and TRBJ2-3; TRBD1 aligns across 7 bases. V was pared by 6 bases and J by 2 bases, with 8 bases of the junction left unmatched. The CDR3 extends over 14 amino acids. CDR1 SQVTM and CDR2 ANQGSEA come from the germline V gene. The CDR3 region is CSVSRTGNTDTQYF. The CDR3 DNA sequence: TGCAGCGTCTCTCGGACAGGTAACACAGATACGCAGTATTTT.

The V and J genes are TRBV5-1 and TRBJ2-7; no clear D. The CDR3 length is 14 residues. Deletions cut 4 bases from V and 0 bases from J, with 11 bases between. Germline values: CDR1 SGHRS, CDR2 YFSETQ. CDR3 residues: CASSVTASSYEQYF. The DNA of the CDR3 is TGCGCCAGCAGCGTGACTGCCAGCTCCTACGAGCAGTACTTC.

This clone was picked up one time. The chain links TRBV19 to TRBJ2-3; 11 bases map to TRBD2. The trim removed 1 base at V and 2 bases at J, leaving 8 bases unmatched. The CDR3 runs 18 residues. CDR1 and CDR2 from the germline V gene are LNHDA and SQIVND (reference sequence). The CDR3 DNA sequence: TGTGCCAGTAGTATAGCCCCGGGACTAGCGGCAGCCACAGATACGCAGTATTTT. Protein: CASSIAPGLAAATDTQYF. The whole variable domain, filled in from reference TRBV19 and TRBJ2-3, reads DGGITQSPKYLFRKEGQNVTLSCEQNLNHDAMYWYRQDPGQGLRLIYYSQIVNDFQKGDIAEGYSVSREKKESFPLTVTSAQKNPTAFYLCASSIAPGLAAATDTQYFGPGTRLTVL.

The chain uses TRBV6-4 and TRBJ2-1; 9 nucleotides match TRBD2. This CDR3 contains 14 residues. Germline lookup yields CDR1 MRHNA and CDR2 SNTAGT. The V segment lost 0 bases and the J segment 14 bases; nucleotides outside the gene matches: 8. CDR3 amino acids: CASSDSIGGRGEFF. CDR3 bases: TGTGCCAGCAGTGACTCGATAGGCGGGAGGGGGGAGTTCTTC.

This chain links TRBV5-1 with TRBJ2-3, with 10 bases fitting TRBD2. The germline V gene encodes CDR1 SGHRS and CDR2 YFSETQ. The CDR3 consists of 16 residues. The J segment lost 3 bases and the V segment lost 7 bases, leaving 11 bases of the junction unmatched. The CDR3 DNA follows: TGCGCCAGCGGAGGAACCGGGACTAGCGTAACAGATACGCAGTATTTT. Its translation: CASGGTGTSVTDTQYF. The full variable domain, completed using reference TRBV5-1 and TRBJ2-3, is KAGVTQTPRYLIKTRGQQVTLSCSPISGHRSVSWYQQTPGQGLQFLFEYFSETQRNKGNFPGRFSGRQFSNSRSEMNVSTLELGDSALYLCASGGTGTSVTDTQYFGPGTRLTVL.

This clone came up once. This chain links TRBV4-3 with TRBJ1-2; 8 nucleotides line up with TRBD1. CDR3 length: 16 amino acids. V shed 1 base, J shed 7 bases, and the junction held 11 bases outside the gene matches. Germline CDR1 LGHNA, CDR2 YSLEER. As DNA, the CDR3 is TGCGCCAGCAGCCAAGTCAGGGGGTCGACAGGGGTTGGCTACACCTTC. This translates into CASSQVRGSTGVGYTF.